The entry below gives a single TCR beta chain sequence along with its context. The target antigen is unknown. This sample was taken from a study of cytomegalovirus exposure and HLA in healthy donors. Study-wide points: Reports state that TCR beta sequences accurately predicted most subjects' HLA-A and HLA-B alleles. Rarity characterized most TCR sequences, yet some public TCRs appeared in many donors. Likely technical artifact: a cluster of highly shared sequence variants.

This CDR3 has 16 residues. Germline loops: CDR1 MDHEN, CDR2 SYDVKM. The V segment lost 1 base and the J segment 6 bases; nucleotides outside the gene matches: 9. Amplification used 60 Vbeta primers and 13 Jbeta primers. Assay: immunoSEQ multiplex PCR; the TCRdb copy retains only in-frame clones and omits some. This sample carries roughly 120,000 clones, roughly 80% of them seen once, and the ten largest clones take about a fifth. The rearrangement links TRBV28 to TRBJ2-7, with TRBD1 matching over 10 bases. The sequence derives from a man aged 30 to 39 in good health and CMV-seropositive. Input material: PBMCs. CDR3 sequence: CASSLFGTGDFGEQYF. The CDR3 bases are TGTGCCAGCAGTTTATTCGGGACAGGGGATTTCGGCGAGCAGTACTTC.